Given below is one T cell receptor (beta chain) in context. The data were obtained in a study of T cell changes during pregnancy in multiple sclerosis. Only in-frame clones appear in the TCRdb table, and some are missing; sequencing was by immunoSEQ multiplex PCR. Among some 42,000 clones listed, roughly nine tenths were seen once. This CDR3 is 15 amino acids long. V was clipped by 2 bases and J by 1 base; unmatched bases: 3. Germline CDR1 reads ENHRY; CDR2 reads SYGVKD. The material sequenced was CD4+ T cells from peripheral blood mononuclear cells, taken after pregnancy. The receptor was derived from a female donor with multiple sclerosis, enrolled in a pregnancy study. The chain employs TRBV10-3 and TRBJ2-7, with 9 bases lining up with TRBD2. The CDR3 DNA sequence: TGTGCCATCAGTGAGCCGGGACTAGCATCCTACGAGCAGTACTTC. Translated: CAISEPGLASYEQYF.